The next 21 T cell receptor beta chains were all read from a single sample in a study of beta chain features in type 1 diabetes. Study-level points and caveats: In every one of the four CD4+ subsets, TCRB CDR3s were moderately but significantly shorter in Type 1 diabetes patients.

These receptors lack a known antigen. Reverse transcription of all isolated RNA meant that expressed TCRB transcripts were sequenced. TCRdb's copy holds only in-frame clones and misses some; the assay was immunoSEQ multiplex PCR. In the table there are around 140,000 clones, roughly 10% of which are singletons. Sequenced sample: central memory CD4+ T cells from blood. Source of these receptors: a man aged 25-45 years with type 1 diabetes.

This clone was picked up many times. The chain carries TRBV7-2 and TRBJ2-3, with D unresolved. From germline, CDR1 is SGHTA and CDR2 FQGNSA. V gave up 5 bases and J gave up 2 bases, with 5 bases separating them. The CDR3 is made up of 12 amino acids. CDR3 bases: TGTGCCAGCAGCGCCTACACAGATACGCAGTATTTT. Translation gives CASSAYTDTQYF.

This clone was found a few times. This chain uses TRBV7-8 with TRBJ1-5; possibly TRBD1 for D (6 bases). The V gene's germline CDR1 is SGHVS and CDR2 FQNEAQ. With 5 bases removed from V and 7 bases from J, the gap between germline ends came to 12 bases. This CDR3 has 13 amino acids. Here the CDR3 reads CASSPGDRQPQHF. The CDR3 DNA sequence: TGTGCCAGCAGCCCCGGCGACAGGCAGCCCCAGCATTTT.

In its sample, this clone was seen many times. This chain links TRBV20-1 with TRBJ1-4; a weak D match, TRBD1 (5 bases). V was cut by 5 bases and J by 7 bases, with 8 bases left in between. Looked up from germline, CDR1 is DFQATT and CDR2 is SNEGSKA (reference sequence). The CDR3 spans 11 residues. For the CDR3, the DNA is TGCAGTGCTTTTAGGGGTGAAAAACTGTTTTTT. Its protein is CSAFRGEKLFF.

This clone was recorded a few times. The V call is TRBV5-1, the J call TRBJ1-1, with D possibly TRBD1 on 5 matching bases. Germline CDR1 is SGHRS and CDR2 is YFSETQ. The CDR3 has 18 amino acids. V lost 1 base and J 5 bases, leaving 24 bases between the germline ends. CDR3 region: CASSLSTHSSRVETEAFF. DNA for the CDR3: TGCGCCAGCAGCTTGTCCACCCACTCCTCCAGGGTGGAGACTGAAGCTTTCTTT.

In its sample, this clone was seen a few times. The chain uses TRBV4-3 and TRBJ2-3; 11 nucleotides match TRBD2. The CDR3 extends over 17 amino acids. Unmatched junction bases numbered 7, after V lost 1 base and J lost 4 bases. The germline gives CDR1 LGHNA, CDR2 YSLEER. For the CDR3, the DNA is TGCGCCAGCAGCCAAGCGACTAGCGGGGTTGGAGCAGATACGCAGTATTTT. Protein: CASSQATSGVGADTQYF.

There are a few counts of this clone. The chain couples TRBV5-1 to TRBJ2-1, with D unresolved. The CDR3 is made up of 13 amino acids. Trimming left V 2 bases short and J 6 bases short, with 9 bases between. CDR1 and CDR2 (germline): SGHRS, YFSETQ. The DNA of the CDR3 is TGCGCCAGCAGCTTATCACACCTCAATGAGCAGTTCTTC. Its protein is CASSLSHLNEQFF.

This clone was detected only a few times. The chain's CDR3 is CASSPFPRVSGANVLTF. The CDR3 DNA is TGTGCCAGCTCACCATTTCCCCGAGTCTCTGGGGCCAACGTCCTGACTTTC. V and J are TRBV18 and TRBJ2-6; D unresolved. CDR3 length equals 17 residues. Trimming removed 2 bases from V and 0 bases from J, with 11 bases in between. Looked up from germline, CDR1 is KGHSH and CDR2 is LQKENI.

V usage is TRBV18 and J usage is TRBJ1-2, with a possible D match to TRBD1 (5 bases). Germline assignment: CDR1 KGHSH and CDR2 LQKENI. V was shortened by 3 bases and J by 3 bases, with 14 bases between the two germline ends. CDR3 length equals 15 residues. CDR3 sequence (DNA): TGTGCCAGCTCACCCGTAGTCAGGGTTGACTATGGCTACACCTTC. Translating gives CASSPVVRVDYGYTF.

The chain uses TRBV23-1 and TRBJ2-1, with TRBD1 as a possible D gene (5 bases). TRBV23-1 is reported as an ORF; its role is uncertain. V lost 2 bases and J lost 0, with 11 bases in between. This CDR3 contains 16 residues. CDR3 nucleotide sequence: TGCGCCAGCAGTCAACCATGCAGGGACTCCTACAATGAGCAGTTCTTC. It is translated as CASSQPCRDSYNEQFF.

A few counts support this clone. The CDR3 nucleotides are TGTGCCAGCAGCGAACGACAGGGAAAGAGAGCTTTCTTT. Its protein is CASSERQGKRAFF. The chain employs TRBV11-1 and TRBJ1-1; 7 nucleotides agree with TRBD1. Germline V lookup: CDR1 SGHAT, CDR2 FQDESV (reference sequence). The CDR3 runs to 13 residues. V lost 5 bases, J lost 10 bases, and 10 bases stayed unmatched.

The genes are TRBV5-1 and TRBJ2-1; 8 bases align to TRBD1. Trimming at V came to 0 bases and at J to 2 bases, leaving 1 base not matched to a gene. Germline CDR1 is SGHRS and CDR2 is YFSETQ. This CDR3 comprises 15 residues. DNA for the CDR3: TGCGCCAGCAGCTTGGGGACAGGGCCCTACAATGAGCAGTTCTTC. It yields the protein CASSLGTGPYNEQFF.

The chain is built from TRBV5-4 and TRBJ2-1, with 13 bases that match TRBD2. Germline values: CDR1 SGHNT, CDR2 YYREEE (reference sequence). V lost 4 bases to trimming and J lost 4 bases; unmatched junction nucleotides: 5. This CDR3 comprises 16 residues. CDR3 nucleotides: TGTGCCAGCAGCCCGAGGACTAGCGGGGGATACAATGAGCAGTTCTTC. Encoded protein: CASSPRTSGGYNEQFF.

The rearrangement joins TRBV5-1 to TRBJ2-1; 10 bases agree with TRBD2. Germline V lookup: CDR1 SGHRS, CDR2 YFSETQ. CDR3 size: 17 residues. The V segment lost 4 bases and the J segment 0 bases; nucleotides outside the gene matches: 7. The CDR3 DNA is TGCGCCAGCAGCCCTTCTAGCGGGGGCACCTCCTACAATGAGCAGTTCTTC. This translates into CASSPSSGGTSYNEQFF.

This clone was seen more than once but under ten times. V is TRBV15 and J is TRBJ2-6, with a possible D match to TRBD1 (5 bases). This CDR3 has 19 amino acids. With 1 base removed from V and 2 bases from J, the gap between germline ends came to 18 bases. CDR1 LNHNV and CDR2 YYDKDF come from the germline V gene (reference sequence). CDR3 coding DNA: TGTGCCACCAGCAGAGGTGCCGCAGGGTGGGGTACTGGGGCCAACGTCCTGACTTTC. It yields the protein CATSRGAAGWGTGANVLTF.

The chain links TRBV5-1 to TRBJ2-1, with D perhaps TRBD2 (5 bases). This CDR3 comprises 15 residues. Germline CDR1 and CDR2: SGHRS and YFSETQ. V was shortened by 0 bases and J by 15 bases, with 22 bases between the two germline ends. CDR3 region: CASSLDGLAQTTWFF. The CDR3 DNA sequence: TGCGCCAGCAGCTTGGACGGCCTAGCACAGACGACGTGGTTCTTC.

This sequence joins TRBV7-9 and TRBJ1-6; 9 nucleotides align to TRBD1. Trimming cost V 5 bases and J 7 bases; bases outside gene matches: 6. The CDR3 is made up of 15 amino acids. Germline CDR1 is SEHNR and CDR2 is FQNEAQ (reference sequence). Written as DNA, the CDR3 is TGTGCCAGCAGCATAACAGGGGGCAAAAATTCACCCCTCCACTTT. Amino acids: CASSITGGKNSPLHF.

V gene TRBV5-1 combines with J gene TRBJ1-4, with a tentative D call TRBD1 (5 bases). There are 14 residues in the CDR3. V dropped 9 bases and J dropped 5 bases, with 17 bases sitting between them. Germline values: CDR1 SGHRS, CDR2 YFSETQ. The CDR3 DNA follows: TGCGCCACCTCAGCGGGGCTAGGGAATGAAAAACTGTTTTTT. Translating gives CATSAGLGNEKLFF.

The chain carries TRBV7-2 and TRBJ2-1, with 8 bases fitting TRBD2. The CDR3 is made up of 15 amino acids. V shed 6 bases, J shed 2 bases, and the junction held 6 bases outside the gene matches. CDR1 SGHTA and CDR2 FQGNSA come from the germline V gene. In nucleotides, the CDR3 is TGTGCCAGCAGACCCGGGGGGGTCACCTACAATGAGCAGTTCTTC. It is translated as CASRPGGVTYNEQFF.

The chain combines TRBV29-1 with TRBJ1-2, with 7 nucleotides matching TRBD1. CDR3 length: 11 residues. J was trimmed by 6 bases and V by 8 bases; bases with no gene match: 6. Looked up from germline, CDR1 is SQVTM and CDR2 is ANQGSEA. As DNA, the CDR3 is TGCAGCTATGACAGGGATGATGGCTACACCTTC. Its protein is CSYDRDDGYTF.

This clone was seen just once. The chain carries TRBV2 and TRBJ2-7, with D tentatively TRBD2 (5 bases). The CDR3 is 14 amino acids. The ends were cut back, 7 bases at V and 2 bases at J, with 15 bases in the middle. CDR1 is SNHLY, CDR2 FYNNEI, per germline. CDR3 in amino acids: CASTSGSSPYEQYF. The CDR3 DNA follows: TGTGCCAGCACTTCGGGGAGCTCCCCCTACGAGCAGTACTTC.

This clone was seen more than once but under ten times. Other DNA sequences of this sample code for an identical CDR3. This chain joins TRBV7-2 and TRBJ2-3; TRBD1 matches 9 bases. This CDR3 has 14 amino acids. Unmatched junction bases numbered 4, after V lost 5 bases and J lost 4 bases. In germline, CDR1 is SGHTA, CDR2 FQGNSA. In nucleotides, the CDR3 is TGTGCCAGCAGCCTCACAGGGGGCGCAGATACGCAGTATTTT. The encoded protein is CASSLTGGADTQYF.